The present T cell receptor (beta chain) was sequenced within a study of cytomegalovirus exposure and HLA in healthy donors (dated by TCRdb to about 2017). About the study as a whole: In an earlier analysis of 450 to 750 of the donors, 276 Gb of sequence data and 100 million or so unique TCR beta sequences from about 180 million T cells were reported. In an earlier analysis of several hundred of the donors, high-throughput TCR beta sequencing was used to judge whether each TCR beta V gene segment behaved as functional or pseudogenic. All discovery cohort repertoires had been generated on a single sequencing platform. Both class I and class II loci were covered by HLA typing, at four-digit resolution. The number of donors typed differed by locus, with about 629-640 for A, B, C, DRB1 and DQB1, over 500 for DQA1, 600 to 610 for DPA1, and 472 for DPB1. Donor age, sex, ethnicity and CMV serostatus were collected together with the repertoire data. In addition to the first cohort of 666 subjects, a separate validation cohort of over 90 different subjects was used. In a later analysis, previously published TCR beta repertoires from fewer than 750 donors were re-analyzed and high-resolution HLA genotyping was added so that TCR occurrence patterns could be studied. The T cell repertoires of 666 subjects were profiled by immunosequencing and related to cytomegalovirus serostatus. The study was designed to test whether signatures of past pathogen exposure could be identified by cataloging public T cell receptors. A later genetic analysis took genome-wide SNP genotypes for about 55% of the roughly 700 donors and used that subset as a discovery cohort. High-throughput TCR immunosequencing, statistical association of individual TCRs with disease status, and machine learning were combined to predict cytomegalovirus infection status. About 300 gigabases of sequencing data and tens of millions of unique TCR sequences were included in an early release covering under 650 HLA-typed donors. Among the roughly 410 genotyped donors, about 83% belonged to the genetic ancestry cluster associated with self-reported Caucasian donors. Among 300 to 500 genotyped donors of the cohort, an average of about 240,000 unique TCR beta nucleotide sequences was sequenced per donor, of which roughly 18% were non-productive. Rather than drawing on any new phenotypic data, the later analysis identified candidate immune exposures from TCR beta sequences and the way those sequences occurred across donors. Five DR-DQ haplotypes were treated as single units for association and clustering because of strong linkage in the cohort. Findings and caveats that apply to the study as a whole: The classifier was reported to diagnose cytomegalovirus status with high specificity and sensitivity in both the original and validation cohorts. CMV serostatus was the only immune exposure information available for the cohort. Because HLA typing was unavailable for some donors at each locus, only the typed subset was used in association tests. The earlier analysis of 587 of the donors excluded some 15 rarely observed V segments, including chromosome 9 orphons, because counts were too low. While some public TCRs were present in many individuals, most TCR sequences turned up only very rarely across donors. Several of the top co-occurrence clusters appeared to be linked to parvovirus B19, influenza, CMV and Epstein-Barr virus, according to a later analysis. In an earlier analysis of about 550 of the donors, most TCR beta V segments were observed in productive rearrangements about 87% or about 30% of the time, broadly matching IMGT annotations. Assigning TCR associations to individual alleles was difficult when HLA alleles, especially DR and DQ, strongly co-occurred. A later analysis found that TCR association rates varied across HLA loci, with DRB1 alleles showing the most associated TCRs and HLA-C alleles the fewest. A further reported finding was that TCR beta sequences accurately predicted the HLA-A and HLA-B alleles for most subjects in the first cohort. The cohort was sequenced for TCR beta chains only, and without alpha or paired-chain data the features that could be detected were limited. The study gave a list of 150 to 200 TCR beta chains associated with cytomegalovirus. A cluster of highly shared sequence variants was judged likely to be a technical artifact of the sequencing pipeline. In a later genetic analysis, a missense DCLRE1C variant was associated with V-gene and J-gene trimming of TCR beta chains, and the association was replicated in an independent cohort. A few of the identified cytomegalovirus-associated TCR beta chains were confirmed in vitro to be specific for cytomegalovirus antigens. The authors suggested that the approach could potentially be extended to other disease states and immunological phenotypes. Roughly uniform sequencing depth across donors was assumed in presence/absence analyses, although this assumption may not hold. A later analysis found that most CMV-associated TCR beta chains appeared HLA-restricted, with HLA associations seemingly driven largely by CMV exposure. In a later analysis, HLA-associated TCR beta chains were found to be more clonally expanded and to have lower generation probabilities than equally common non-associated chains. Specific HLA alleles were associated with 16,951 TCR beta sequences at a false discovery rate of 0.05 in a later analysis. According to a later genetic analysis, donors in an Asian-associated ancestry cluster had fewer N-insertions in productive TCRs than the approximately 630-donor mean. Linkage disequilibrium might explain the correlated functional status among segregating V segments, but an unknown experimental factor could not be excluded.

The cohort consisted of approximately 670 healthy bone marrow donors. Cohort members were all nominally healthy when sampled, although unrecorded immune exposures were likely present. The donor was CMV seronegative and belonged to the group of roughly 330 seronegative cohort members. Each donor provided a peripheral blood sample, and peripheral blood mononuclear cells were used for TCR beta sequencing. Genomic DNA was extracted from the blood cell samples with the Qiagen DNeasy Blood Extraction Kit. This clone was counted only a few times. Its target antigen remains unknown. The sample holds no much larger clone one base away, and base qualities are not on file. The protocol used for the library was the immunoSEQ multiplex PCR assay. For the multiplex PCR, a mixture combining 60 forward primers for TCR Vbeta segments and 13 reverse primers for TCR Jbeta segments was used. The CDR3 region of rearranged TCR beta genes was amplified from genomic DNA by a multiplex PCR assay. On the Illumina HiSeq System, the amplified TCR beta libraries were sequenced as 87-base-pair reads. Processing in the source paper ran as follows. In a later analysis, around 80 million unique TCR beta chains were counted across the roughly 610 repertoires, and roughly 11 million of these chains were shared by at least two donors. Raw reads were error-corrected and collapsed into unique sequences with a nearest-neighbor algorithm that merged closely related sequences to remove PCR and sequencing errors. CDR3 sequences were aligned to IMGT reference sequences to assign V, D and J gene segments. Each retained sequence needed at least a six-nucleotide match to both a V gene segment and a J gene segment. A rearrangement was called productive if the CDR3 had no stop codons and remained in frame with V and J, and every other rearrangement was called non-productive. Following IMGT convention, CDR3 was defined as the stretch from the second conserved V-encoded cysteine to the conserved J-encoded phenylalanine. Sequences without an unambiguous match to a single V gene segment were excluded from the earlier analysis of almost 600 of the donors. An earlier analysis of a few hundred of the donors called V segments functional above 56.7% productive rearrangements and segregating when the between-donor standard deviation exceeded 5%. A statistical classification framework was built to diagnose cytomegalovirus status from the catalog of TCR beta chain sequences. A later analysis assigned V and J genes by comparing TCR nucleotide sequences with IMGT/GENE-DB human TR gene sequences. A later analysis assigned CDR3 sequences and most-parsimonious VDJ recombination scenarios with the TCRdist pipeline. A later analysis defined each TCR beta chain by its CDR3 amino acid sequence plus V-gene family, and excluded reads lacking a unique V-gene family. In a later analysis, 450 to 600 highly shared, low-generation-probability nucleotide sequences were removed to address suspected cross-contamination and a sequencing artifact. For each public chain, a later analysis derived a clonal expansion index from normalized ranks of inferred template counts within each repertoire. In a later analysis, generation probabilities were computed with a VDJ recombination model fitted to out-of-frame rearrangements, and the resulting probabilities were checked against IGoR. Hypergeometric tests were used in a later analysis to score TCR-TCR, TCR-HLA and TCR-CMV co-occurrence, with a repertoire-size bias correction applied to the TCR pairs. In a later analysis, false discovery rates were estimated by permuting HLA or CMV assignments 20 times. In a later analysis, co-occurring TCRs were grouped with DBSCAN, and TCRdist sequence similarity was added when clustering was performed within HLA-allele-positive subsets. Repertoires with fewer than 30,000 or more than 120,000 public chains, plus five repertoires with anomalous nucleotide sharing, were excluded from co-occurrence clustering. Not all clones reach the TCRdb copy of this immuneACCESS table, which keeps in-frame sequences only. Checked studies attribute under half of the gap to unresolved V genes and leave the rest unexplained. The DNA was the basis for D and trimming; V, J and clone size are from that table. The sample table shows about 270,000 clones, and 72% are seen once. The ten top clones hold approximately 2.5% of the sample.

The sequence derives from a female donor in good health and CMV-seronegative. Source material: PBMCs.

The CDR3 corresponds to CAWSRGGTAGANVLTF. The DNA is TGTGCCTGGAGTCGGGGGGGGACCGCTGGGGCCAACGTCCTGACTTTC. The chain joins TRBV30 to TRBJ2-6, with 8 middle bases fitting TRBD2. V is pruned by 2 bases and J by 2 bases, leaving 5 bases of the junction without a gene match. According to the germline V gene (reference sequence), CDR1 reads GTSNPN and CDR2 reads SVGIG. The cysteine opens and the phenylalanine closes a CDR3 of 16 amino acids. Kept here is only the CDR3 DNA, which spans 48 bases and is read in frame from base 1.